This TCR beta chain was sequenced during a study of TIL therapy for anti-PD-1-resistant metastatic lung cancer. The wider study: Tumors carried a median 1.5 non-synonymous mutations per megabase. General study results and limits: The cohort had more treatment-naive, never-smoker and oncogene-addicted patients than typical.

This was the immunoSEQ v3 assay. TCRdb keeps only in-frame clones here, not all; method: immunoSEQ multiplex PCR. The sample includes more than 50,000 clones, around 87% of them seen just once. A word on this clone: Antigen specificity is unknown.

The CDR3 contains 15 residues. CDR1 is SGHVS, CDR2 FQNEAQ, per germline. J gave up 0 bases and V 2 bases, and 4 bases lay outside the gene matches. Described time point: pre-treatment sample, taken before nivolumab and TIL therapy. Patients were adults with stage 4 NSCLC. The rearrangement uses TRBV7-8 and TRBJ2-7; 7 nucleotides match TRBD1. The source is a person between 30 and 79 years old with non-small cell lung cancer. Sequences were derived from blood, sampled at baseline. CDR3 region: CASSLRTGYSYEQYF. The CDR3 DNA is TGTGCCAGCAGCTTACGGACAGGATACTCCTACGAGCAGTACTTC.